The 30 T cell receptor beta chains listed next were all sequenced from one sample in a study of tumor-infiltrating lymphocytes in primary liver carcinoma. A constant-region primer served to make TCR beta cDNA from 500 to 550 ng total RNA. It was through three nested multiplex PCR rounds of slightly modified ARM-PCR that TCR beta libraries arose. The first two PCR rounds, roughly 9 cycles each, used TRBV1-TRBV30 forward primers and a C-beta reverse primer. TCRdb called the multiplex PCR reads again in MiXCR, with one record for every CDR3 protein. In the table there are about 200,000 distinct CDR3 sequences, approximately 86% of which are singletons. Co-extraction of both nucleic acids (RNA and DNA) used roughly 18-32 mg of unsorted bulk tissue. The sample comprised tumor tissue from primary liver carcinoma. These receptors were taken from a man aged 40-49 years with primary liver carcinoma and hepatitis B virus infection.

This clonotype turned up a few times. V is TRBV11-3 and J is TRBJ2-1; D is uncertain. Per the germline V gene, CDR1 is SGHNT and CDR2 is YENEEA. CDR3 size: 13 residues. DNA of the CDR3: TGTGTCAGGAGCTTCGCGCCTTCGCTTGAGCAGTTCTTC. It yields the protein CVRSFAPSLEQFF.

This clonotype was counted once. The V gene is TRBV24-1, the J gene TRBJ2-1, with TRBD2 identical over 11 bases. V lost 3 bases to trimming and J lost 0 bases; unmatched junction nucleotides: 3. The CDR3 is made up of 17 amino acids. Germline V gene lookup returns CDR1 KGHDR and CDR2 SFDVKD. The CDR3 here is CATSDGTSGVSYNEQFF. The CDR3, as DNA: TGTGCCACCAGTGATGGGACTAGCGGAGTCTCCTACAATGAGCAGTTCTTC.

Points on this clonotype: This CDR3 is missing its conserved last phenylalanine or tryptophan, likely due to a read error. The gene calls are TRBV5-6 and TRBJ1-5; maybe TRBD1 (6 bases). This CDR3 comprises 15 residues. Per the germline V gene, CDR1 is SGHDT and CDR2 is YYEEEE. CDR3 residues: CDSGSTCGGDQPQHS. Here the CDR3 DNA reads TGTGACAGCGGCTCTACCTGTGGGGGCGATCAGCCCCAGCATTCT.

A remark on this clonotype: The germline gene is not matched at one end of the junction; a read error may be the cause. V usage is TRBV11-1 and J usage is TRBJ1-3; no firm D call. The CDR3 is made up of 15 amino acids. Germline V lookup: CDR1 SGHAT, CDR2 FQDESV (reference sequence). Here the CDR3 DNA reads TGTGCCAGCAGCTTAACCCGTGATCATGGAAACACCATATGTTTT. This sequence encodes CASSLTRDHGNTICF.

About this clonotype: A much larger clone lies one base from this, so it may be a read error. The V and J genes are TRBV7-9 and TRBJ2-2, with unresolved D. There are 14 residues in the CDR3. CDR1 is SEHNR and CDR2 is FQNEAQ in the germline V gene (reference sequence). Trimming shortened V by 2 bases and J by 4 bases, and 8 bases separated the two germline ends. The chain's CDR3 is CASSLFAITGELFF. CDR3 nucleotide sequence: TGTGCCAGCAGCTTATTTGCGATCACCGGGGAGCTGTTTTTT.

Details on this clonotype: The junction shows a germline mismatch at one end, possibly a read error. The J gene is TRBJ2-7, the V gene TRBV5-5; D is ambiguous. This CDR3 has 14 residues. Germline assignment: CDR1 SGHKS and CDR2 YYEKEE (reference sequence). Here the CDR3 DNA reads TGTGTCAGCAGCTTGATTCCACGTGAAGGAGAGCAGTATTTC. Translated, it gives CVSSLIPREGEQYF.

The rearrangement links TRBV29-1 to TRBJ2-1, with D tentatively TRBD2 (5 bases). This CDR3 spans 16 amino acids. Deletions cut 3 bases from V and 0 bases from J, with 15 bases between. Germline V CDR1 and CDR2: SQVTM, ANQGSEA. The CDR3 DNA reads as TGCAGCGTTGATCATCTGGACTCCAGCTCCTACAATGAGCAGTTCTTC. It encodes CSVDHLDSSSYNEQFF.

As to this clonotype: At one boundary the junction diverges from the germline segment, which might be a read error. The chain recombines TRBV4-1 with TRBJ1-2, with D unclear. CDR1 and CDR2 (germline): MGHRA, YSYEKL. The CDR3 loop spans 16 amino acids. The CDR3, as DNA: TGCGCCAACAGCCAGGATAATGTTGGCTCGGTCTATGGCTACACCTTC. Protein sequence: CANSQDNVGSVYGYTF.

Note on this clonotype: A much larger clone differs by one base, so this may be a read error. The chain combines TRBV30 with TRBJ1-4; D is ambiguous. Germline loops: CDR1 GTSNPN, CDR2 SVGIG (reference sequence). V lost 2 bases and J 8 bases, leaving 15 bases between the germline ends. The CDR3 has 14 residues. The DNA for the CDR3 is TGTGCCTGGAGTCACGGGAGCGCGGGGGAAAAACTGTTTTTT. It specifies CAWSHGSAGEKLFF.

The genes are TRBV12-3 or TRBV12-4 and TRBJ1-3; D not resolved. The CDR3 contains 16 residues. V was trimmed by 5 bases and J by 3 bases, leaving 17 bases between them. The CDR3 nucleotides read TGTGCCAGCAGTCTTGACCAGCGGATCTTTGGAAACACCATATATTTT. Translating gives CASSLDQRIFGNTIYF.

Note on this clonotype: This could be a read error, since a much larger clone is one nucleotide away. The chain carries TRBV28 and TRBJ2-7, with 7 bases lining up with TRBD2. V gave up 5 bases and J gave up 4 bases; unmatched junction bases: 14. The CDR3 consists of 16 residues. Germline V gives CDR1 MDHEN, CDR2 SYDVKM. CDR3 in DNA: TGTGCCAGCAGTACCACCTTAGTGGGAGGGCGGTACGAGCAGTACTTC. It is translated as CASSTTLVGGRYEQYF.

CDR3 DNA sequence: TGTGTCGGTAGTGAAATGGGGACTGGGAGCAATCAGCCCCAGCATTTT. Amino acid sequence: CVGSEMGTGSNQPQHF. The chain has TRBV6-1 and TRBJ1-5; D is possibly TRBD1 (5 bases). The CDR3 spans 16 residues. Germline-derived CDR1 and CDR2 are MNHNS and SASEGT.

On this clonotype: The junction shows a germline mismatch at one end, possibly a read error. V usage is TRBV7-9 and J usage is TRBJ2-2; possibly TRBD2 for D (5 bases). This CDR3 spans 16 amino acids. Germline V lookup: CDR1 SEHNR, CDR2 FQNEAQ (reference sequence). As DNA, the CDR3 is TGTGCCAGCAGCTTAGTTCCTCAGGCTTGGACCGGGGAGTTGTTTTTT. This translates into CASSLVPQAWTGELFF. Supplemented by reference TRBV7-9 and TRBJ2-2, the full variable domain reads DTGVSQNPRHKITKRGQNVTFRCDPISEHNRLYWYRQTLGQGPEFLTYFQNEAQLEKSRLLSDRFSAERPKGSFSTLEIQRTEQGDSAMYLCASSLVPQAWTGELFFGEGSRLTVL.

In regard to this clonotype: One junction end does not reproduce the germline sequence, and a read error may be involved. The genes are TRBV14 and TRBJ2-1; a weak D match, TRBD1 (6 bases). Germline-derived CDR1 and CDR2 are SGHDN and FVKESK. This CDR3 contains 16 residues. CDR3 sequence (DNA): TGTGGCAGCAGCCCTAGGACAGTCTTGGGGTACAATGAGCAGTTCTTC. Amino acids: CGSSPRTVLGYNEQFF.

For this clonotype: An end of the junction differs from the germline gene, which may be a read error. The chain joins TRBV29-1 to TRBJ2-7; D not resolved. The CDR3 is 15 residues long. Germline CDR1 is SQVTM and CDR2 is ANQGSEA. The CDR3 here is CSVEEMTWPGGRQYF. In nucleotides, the CDR3 is TGCAGTGTTGAAGAAATGACATGGCCCGGTGGACGACAGTACTTC.

This clonotype was seen a single time. One end of the junction does not line up with germline, which may come from a read error. The V call is TRBV6-1, the J call TRBJ2-7; weak D call: TRBD2 (6 bases). CDR1 and CDR2 from the germline V gene are MNHNS and SASEGT. There are 15 residues in the CDR3. Here the CDR3 reads CASSENVGSTYEQYF. CDR3 coding DNA: TGTGCCAGTAGTGAAAACGTCGGGAGTACCTACGAGCAGTACTTC.

About this clonotype itself: It may be a read error: a sequence one base away is much more abundant. The genes are TRBV5-4 and TRBJ2-7; the match to TRBD1 covers 7 bases. The CDR3 runs 13 residues. V gave up 5 bases and J gave up 5 bases; unmatched junction bases: 7. Germline V gives CDR1 SGHNT, CDR2 YYREEE (reference sequence). CDR3 nucleotides: TGTGCCAGCAGTTGGGACAGATCCAACGAGCAGTACTTC. Encoded protein: CASSWDRSNEQYF.

With regard to this clonotype: One junction end disagrees with the germline gene, perhaps due to a read error. The chain uses TRBV6-2 or TRBV6-3 and TRBJ2-2, with D possibly TRBD2 on 6 matching bases. CDR1 is MNHEY, CDR2 SVGEGT, per germline. This CDR3 has 16 amino acids. CDR3 in amino acids: CVSTGGAATNTGELFF. The CDR3 nucleotides read TGTGTCAGCACCGGAGGGGCGGCTACCAACACCGGGGAGCTGTTTTTT.

This rearrangement joins TRBV29-1 to TRBJ2-5, with D tentatively TRBD1 (5 bases). The CDR3 spans 13 residues. From germline, CDR1 is SQVTM and CDR2 ANQGSEA. Trimming took off 8 bases at V and 4 bases at J, with 17 bases between the two ends. CDR3 loop: CSITGRVIETQYF. The CDR3 nucleotides read TGCAGCATTACCGGCAGGGTAATAGAGACCCAGTACTTC.

With regard to this clonotype: Its ends do not fully match the called genes, so a read error is possible. The chain uses TRBV4-1 and TRBJ2-7; TRBD2 aligns across 8 bases. Germline CDR1 and CDR2: MGHRA and YSYEKL. The CDR3 runs 17 residues. The CDR3 nucleotides read TGTGCCAGCAGCCAGGAGAGGACTAGCAGGAGTGTTTACGAGCGGTACTTC. Translating gives CASSQERTSRSVYERYF.

Regarding this clonotype: The junction departs from germline at one end; a sequencing error may be responsible. The chain carries TRBV11-2 and TRBJ2-5; TRBD2 aligns across 12 bases. The CDR3 loop spans 17 amino acids. Germline-derived CDR1 and CDR2 are SGHAT and FQNNGV. DNA of the CDR3: TGTACCAGCAGCTTAGGGCTGCCTAGCGGGAGGGATGAGACCCAGTACTTC. Protein product: CTSSLGLPSGRDETQYF.

A single count supports this clonotype. J is TRBJ2-5 and V is TRBV4-1; no clear D. Trimming took off 9 bases at V and 5 bases at J, with 25 bases between the two ends. This CDR3 spans 16 amino acids. Looked up from germline, CDR1 is MGHRA and CDR2 is YSYEKL. The CDR3 sequence is CASIQDFNPISETQYF. CDR3 DNA: TGCGCCAGTATCCAAGATTTTAACCCGATCTCGGAGACCCAGTACTTC.

Comment on this clonotype: It may be a read error: a sequence one base away is much more abundant. This chain connects TRBV28 to TRBJ1-1, with a weak D call TRBD1 (5 bases). Germline CDR1 MDHEN, CDR2 SYDVKM. The CDR3 covers 12 residues. V gave up 8 bases and J gave up 11 bases, with 18 bases separating them. The CDR3 reads CASGSSTRDAFF. The CDR3 bases are TGTGCCAGCGGTTCCTCGACGCGGGACGCTTTCTTT.

Notes on this clonotype: Germline and junction disagree at one end, which may indicate a read error. The rearrangement uses TRBV6-2 or TRBV6-3 and TRBJ2-1; no reliable D call. The CDR3 has 12 residues. Germline loops: CDR1 MNHEY, CDR2 SVGEGT. This chain's CDR3 is CASNYSLREQFF. In DNA, the CDR3 is TGTGCCAGCAATTACTCTCTACGTGAGCAGTTCTTT.

Note on this clonotype: It is likely a read error, because the conserved phenylalanine at the end of the CDR3 is missing. The DNA is left out, because the CDR3 cannot be placed on it with certainty; the CDR3 is given as TCRdb lists it. The gene calls are TRBV4-3 and TRBJ1-6; TRBD1, the D gene given by the table, was not confirmed from the DNA. Germline V gives CDR1 LGHNA, CDR2 YSLEER. Inclusive of both ends, the CDR3 amounts to 20 amino acids. CDR3 amino acids: CASSQDLQGQGSSYNSPLHY.

The rearrangement uses TRBV29-1 and TRBJ1-2, with D possibly TRBD1 on 5 matching bases. Germline assignment: CDR1 SQVTM and CDR2 ANQGSEA. The CDR3 spans 14 residues. CDR3 region: CSAREDTESYGYTF. The CDR3 DNA follows: TGCAGTGCCAGGGAGGATACAGAATCTTATGGCTACACCTTC.

This chain joins TRBV6-2 or TRBV6-3 and TRBJ1-1; TRBD1 is a possible D gene (6 bases). CDR1 and CDR2 (germline): MNHEY, SVGEGT. Trimming cost V 4 bases and J 5 bases, with 17 bases left between them. The CDR3 sequence is 15 residues long. This CDR3 reads CASSSLGAGTTEAFF. The CDR3 bases are TGTGCCAGCAGTTCACTGGGGGCAGGCACGACTGAAGCTTTCTTT.

Comments on this clonotype: Compared with germline, one end of the junction differs, possibly owing to a read error. The rearrangement uses TRBV12-3 or TRBV12-4 and TRBJ1-5; D remains unclear. This CDR3 has 15 residues. CDR3: CASNLNRSSNQPQHF. Written as DNA, the CDR3 is TGTGCCAGCAATTTAAATCGGAGTAGCAATCAGCCCCAGCATTTT.

This chain connects TRBV5-6 to TRBJ2-4, with 8 nucleotides matching TRBD2. The germline V gene has CDR1 SGHDT and CDR2 YYEEEE. This CDR3 comprises 15 residues. The CDR3 bases are TGTCTCAGCAGCTTGCAAGCGGGAGTCTCGAACATTCAGTACTTC. Translated: CLSSLQAGVSNIQYF.

About this clonotype: One base away lies a much larger clone, so this may be a sequencing read error. The chain is built from TRBV5-1 and TRBJ2-1, with TRBD2 matching over 11 bases. The CDR3 runs 16 residues. Germline trimming cut 5 bases from V and 0 bases from J; bases unmatched to any gene: 4. Per germline, CDR1 SGHRS and CDR2 YFSETQ. In nucleotides, the CDR3 is TGCGCCAGCAGGCTTACTAGCGGGAGCTCCTACAATGAGCAGTTCTTC. The encoded protein is CASRLTSGSSYNEQFF. The entire variable domain, with the rest obtained from reference TRBV5-1 and TRBJ2-1, is as follows: KAGVTQTPRYLIKTRGQQVTLSCSPISGHRSVSWYQQTPGQGLQFLFEYFSETQRNKGNFPGRFSGRQFSNSRSEMNVSTLELGDSALYLCASRLTSGSSYNEQFFGPGTRLTVL.